These T cell receptor beta chains were read from a single sample in a study of PD-L1 blockade in urothelial cancer. Profiling relied on immunoSEQ multiplex PCR, and the TCRdb table lists in-frame clones only, not all of them. The sample has some 45,000 clones, approximately 91% seen once. Material: PBMCs, obtained around atezolizumab (anti-PD-L1) treatment. These receptors were collected from a donor at least 40 years old with urothelial cancer. CDR3s include the opening cysteine and the closing phenylalanine or tryptophan. Each record gives: J gene, clone size, D gene, V gene, CDR3 protein, CDR3 DNA. A D gene is named only where the DNA matches it firmly. Clone size appears in some rows only: once, few, many, or a class for an expanded clone.

TRBJ1-5 . . TRBV7-2 CASSLGRGMGQPQHF TGTGCCAGCAGCTTAGGGAGAGGGATGGGTCAGCCCCAGCATTTT
TRBJ2-1 . TRBD2 TRBV10-3 CAISPGGTSGRVGEQFF TGTGCCATCAGTCCCGGGGGGACTAGCGGGAGGGTGGGGGAGCAGTTCTTC
TRBJ2-5 . TRBD2 TRBV19 CASSPRGAVETQYF TGTGCCAGTAGTCCGCGGGGGGCGGTGGAGACCCAGTACTTC
TRBJ2-7 . . TRBV11-3 CASTKGYSGGEQYF TGTGCCAGCACCAAAGGGTACTCCGGGGGCGAGCAGTACTTC
TRBJ1-2 . . TRBV5-1 CASSLAPSDYGYTF TGCGCCAGCAGCTTGGCCCCCAGCGATTATGGCTACACCTTC
TRBJ2-5 . TRBD2 TRBV13 CASSPRGTSGSMVGETQYF TGTGCCAGCAGCCCTCGAGGGACTAGCGGGAGCATGGTAGGAGAGACCCAGTACTTC
TRBJ1-2 . . TRBV6-6 CAVGGFGYTF TGTGCCGTGGGGGGATTCGGCTACACCTTC
TRBJ1-1 . TRBD1 TRBV7-2 CASSFTTGGTEAFF TGTGCCAGCAGCTTTACGACAGGGGGGACTGAAGCTTTCTTT
TRBJ1-1 few . TRBV7-2 CASSLVGPTEAFF TGTGCCAGCAGCTTAGTGGGGCCTACTGAAGCTTTCTTT
TRBJ2-5 . . TRBV7-9 CASSQDRVGQYF TGTGCCAGCAGCCAGGATCGTGTAGGCCAGTACTTC
TRBJ2-6 . . TRBV28 CASSHPLSGANVLTF TGTGCCAGCAGTCACCCGCTATCCGGGGCCAACGTCCTGACTTTC
TRBJ2-5 . . TRBV5-4 CASSRGSWGTQYF TGTGCCAGCAGCCGGGGTTCATGGGGGACCCAGTACTTC
TRBJ2-3 . TRBD2 TRBV5-1 CASSLGTSGTTDTQYF TGCGCCAGCAGCTTGGGGACTAGCGGAACCACAGATACGCAGTATTTT
TRBJ2-1 . TRBD2 TRBV5-4 CASSAGLAGPGGEFF TGTGCCAGCAGCGCCGGACTAGCGGGACCGGGGGGGGAGTTCTTC
TRBJ2-1 . TRBD1 TRBV4-1 CASSQGEQGPYNEQFF TGCGCCAGCAGCCAAGGAGAACAGGGGCCTTACAATGAGCAGTTCTTC
TRBJ1-1 . . TRBV11-2 CASSLVEFTEAFF TGTGCCAGCAGCTTAGTGGAGTTCACTGAAGCTTTCTTT
TRBJ2-7 . . TRBV20-1 CSATREVEQYF TGCAGTGCGACCAGGGAGGTCGAGCAGTACTTC
TRBJ1-5 . TRBD1 TRBV2 CASSAYRGGPGINQPQHF TGTGCCAGCAGTGCCTACAGGGGAGGTCCTGGAATTAATCAGCCCCAGCATTTT
TRBJ1-2 . TRBD1 TRBV28 CASSLWRGTGGTYGYTF TGTGCCAGCAGTTTATGGCGGGGGACAGGGGGCACCTATGGCTACACCTTC
TRBJ1-4 . TRBD1 TRBV29-1 CSVELAGTGRGKLFF TGCAGCGTTGAACTGGCCGGGACAGGAAGGGGAAAACTGTTTTTT
TRBJ2-2 . TRBD2 TRBV4-2 CASSPGLAWGGELFF TGTGCCAGCAGCCCCGGACTAGCGTGGGGCGGGGAGCTGTTTTTT
TRBJ1-5 . TRBD1 TRBV28 CAGQGSNQPQHF TGTGCAGGACAGGGGAGCAATCAGCCCCAGCATTTT
TRBJ2-7 once TRBD1 TRBV5-5 CASSLGPQGSSYEQYF TGTGCCAGCAGCTTGGGGCCACAGGGGTCCTCCTACGAGCAGTACTTC
TRBJ1-1 . . TRBV7-2 CASSLFGTEAFF TGTGCCAGCAGCTTATTCGGCACTGAAGCTTTCTTT
TRBJ1-1 . . TRBV11-2 CASSLKRNTEAFF TGTGCCAGCAGCTTAAAGAGGAACACTGAAGCTTTCTTT
TRBJ1-2 . . TRBV30 CAWSVVQAGGYGYTF TGTGCCTGGAGTGTAGTGCAGGCCGGGGGCTATGGCTACACCTTC
TRBJ1-1 once . TRBV18 CASSPQEGLGTEAFF TGTGCCAGCTCACCCCAGGAGGGGCTGGGGACTGAAGCTTTCTTT
TRBJ2-5 . TRBD1 TRBV7-8 CASSLGPGDRGETQYF TGTGCCAGCAGCTTAGGCCCCGGGGACAGGGGAGAGACCCAGTACTTC
TRBJ2-7 few TRBD2 TRBV2 CASRTGTSYEQYF TGTGCCAGCAGGACCGGGACTAGCTACGAGCAGTACTTC
TRBJ1-1 . . TRBV21-1 CASSAQRAETEAFF TGTGCCAGCAGCGCCCAGCGGGCGGAGACTGAAGCTTTCTTT
TRBJ2-6 . . TRBV19 CASTGWGGFYSGANVLTF TGTGCCAGTACCGGGTGGGGGGGCTTCTACTCTGGGGCCAACGTCCTGACTTTC
TRBJ2-1 . TRBD2 TRBV28 CASSPPGLAGDNEQFF TGTGCCAGCAGTCCCCCAGGACTAGCGGGAGACAATGAGCAGTTCTTC
TRBJ2-3 . . TRBV10-3 CAISESITRDTDTQYF TGTGCCATCAGTGAGTCGATAACGCGGGACACAGATACGCAGTATTTT
TRBJ2-3 . TRBD1 TRBV5-1 CASSPLGTGGADTQYF TGCGCCAGCAGCCCTCTAGGGACAGGGGGCGCAGATACGCAGTATTTT
TRBJ1-1 once . TRBV6-6 CASSYRGVRDEAFF TGTGCCAGCAGTTACCGGGGGGTCCGGGATGAAGCTTTCTTT
TRBJ2-3 . TRBD2 TRBV7-6 CASSPLAGGTSTDTQYF TGTGCCAGCAGCCCTCTAGCGGGAGGCACTAGCACAGATACGCAGTATTTT
TRBJ1-2 . TRBD1 TRBV2 CASRRQGAQGGYTF TGTGCCAGCAGACGACAGGGGGCGCAGGGTGGCTACACCTTC
TRBJ1-5 . . TRBV7-2 CASSREGYQPQHF TGTGCCAGCAGCCGGGAGGGGTATCAGCCCCAGCATTTT
TRBJ2-7 . . TRBV7-9 CASTNRGGRLYEQYF TGTGCCAGCACCAACAGGGGGGGTCGACTCTACGAGCAGTACTTC
TRBJ2-3 . TRBD2 TRBV4-3 CASSRGTSGRRTDTQYF TGCGCCAGCAGCCGCGGGACTAGCGGGAGGCGCACAGATACGCAGTATTTT
TRBJ2-7 . TRBD1 TRBV5-1 CASSLGTGGLGYEQYF TGCGCCAGCAGCTTGGGGACAGGGGGCCTCGGCTACGAGCAGTACTTC
TRBJ2-2 few TRBD2 TRBV6-1 CASSLAGGVGELFF TGTGCCAGCAGCCTAGCGGGAGGGGTCGGGGAGCTGTTTTTT
TRBJ1-3 . . TRBV6-1 CASRGLSGNTIYF TGTGCCAGCAGGGGGCTCTCTGGAAACACCATATATTTT
TRBJ1-4 . TRBD1 TRBV28 CASSLRQGANEKLFF TGTGCCAGCAGTCTCCGACAGGGAGCTAATGAAAAACTGTTTTTT
TRBJ1-4 . . TRBV19 CASSIGGDMVNEKLFF TGTGCCAGTAGTATCGGGGGAGACATGGTGAATGAAAAACTGTTTTTT
TRBJ2-5 . . TRBV10-3 CAISGFGQGYQETQYF TGTGCCATCAGTGGTTTCGGGCAGGGGTACCAAGAGACCCAGTACTTC
TRBJ2-3 . TRBD1 TRBV2 CASSGAGGGADTQYF TGTGCCAGCAGTGGAGCAGGGGGCGGCGCAGATACGCAGTATTTT
TRBJ1-2 once TRBD1 TRBV2 CASSGGTVFYGYTF TGTGCCAGCAGTGGGGGGACAGTCTTCTATGGCTACACCTTC
TRBJ2-3 . . TRBV6-1 CASSEWPTTDTQYF TGTGCCAGCAGTGAGTGGCCCACCACAGATACGCAGTATTTT
TRBJ2-3 . . TRBV7-3 CASNPSGHNTDTQYF TGTGCCAGCAACCCCAGCGGGCATAACACAGATACGCAGTATTTT
TRBJ2-1 once TRBD1 TRBV18 CASSPGTGFNEQFF TGTGCCAGCTCCCCCGGGACAGGGTTCAATGAGCAGTTCTTC
TRBJ1-1 . . TRBV11-3 CASSLQGWTEAFF TGTGCCAGCAGCTTACAGGGATGGACTGAAGCTTTCTTT
TRBJ2-7 few TRBD2 TRBV4-3 CASSQREGLAGVGEQYF TGCGCCAGCAGCCAAAGGGAGGGACTAGCGGGAGTGGGTGAGCAGTACTTC
TRBJ1-4 . . TRBV11-2 CASSARVANEKLFF TGTGCCAGCAGCGCCAGGGTGGCTAATGAAAAACTGTTTTTT
TRBJ1-4 . . TRBV9 CASSVVGGVAEKLFF TGTGCCAGCAGCGTAGTGGGGGGTGTCGCTGAAAAACTGTTTTTT
TRBJ2-6 once TRBD1 TRBV19 CATGQGAGANVLTF TGTGCCACCGGACAGGGTGCTGGGGCCAACGTCCTGACTTTC
TRBJ2-5 . TRBD1 TRBV5-1 CASSPDRAETQYF TGCGCCAGCAGCCCGGACAGGGCTGAGACCCAGTACTTC
TRBJ2-3 . . TRBV5-6 CASSLGGPIFADTQYF TGTGCCAGCAGCTTGGGGGGGCCAATCTTCGCAGATACGCAGTATTTT